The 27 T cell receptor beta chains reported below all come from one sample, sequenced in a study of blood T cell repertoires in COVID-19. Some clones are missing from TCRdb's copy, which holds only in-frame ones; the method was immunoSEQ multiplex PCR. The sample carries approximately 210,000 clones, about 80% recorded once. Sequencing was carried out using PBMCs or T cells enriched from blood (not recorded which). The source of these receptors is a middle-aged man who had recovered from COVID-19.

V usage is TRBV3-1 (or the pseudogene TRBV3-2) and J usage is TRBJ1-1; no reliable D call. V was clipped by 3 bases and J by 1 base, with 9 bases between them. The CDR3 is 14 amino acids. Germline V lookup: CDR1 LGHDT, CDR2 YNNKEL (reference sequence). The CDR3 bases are TGTGCCAGCAGCCATCCCGGAGGGAACACTGAAGCTTTCTTT. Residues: CASSHPGGNTEAFF.

CDR3 nucleotide sequence: TGTGCCAGCAGCCCCGAACCCACATTTGGGCACACCATATATTTT. Amino acid sequence: CASSPEPTFGHTIYF. The J gene is TRBJ1-3, the V gene TRBV3-1 (or the pseudogene TRBV3-2); D call uncertain. Trimming left V 4 bases short and J 8 bases short, with 18 bases between. This CDR3 has 15 amino acids. Germline lookup yields CDR1 LGHDT and CDR2 YNNKEL (reference sequence).

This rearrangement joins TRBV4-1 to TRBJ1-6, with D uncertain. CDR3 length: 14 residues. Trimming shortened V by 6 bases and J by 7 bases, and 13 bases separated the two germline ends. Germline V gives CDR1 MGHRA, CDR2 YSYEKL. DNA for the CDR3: TGCGCCAGCAGTATAAGAACCCAGAATTCACCCCTCCACTTT. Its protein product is CASSIRTQNSPLHF.

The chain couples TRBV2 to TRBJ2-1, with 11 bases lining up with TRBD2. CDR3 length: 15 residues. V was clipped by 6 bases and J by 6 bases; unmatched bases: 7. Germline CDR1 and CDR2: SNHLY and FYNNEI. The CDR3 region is CASRAGTSGSNEQFF. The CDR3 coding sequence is TGTGCCAGCAGAGCCGGGACTAGCGGTAGCAATGAGCAGTTCTTC.

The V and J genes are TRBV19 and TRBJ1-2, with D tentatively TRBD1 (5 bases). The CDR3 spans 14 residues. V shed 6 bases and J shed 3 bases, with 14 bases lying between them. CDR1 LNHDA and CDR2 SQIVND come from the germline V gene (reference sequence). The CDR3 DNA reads TGTGCCAGTAGGGTACAGGTCAGCGACTATGGCTACACCTTC. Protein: CASRVQVSDYGYTF.

The CDR3 sequence is CASSQDRAGQGANGKAYEQYF. The CDR3, as DNA: TGTGCCAGCAGCCAAGATCGGGCGGGACAGGGGGCGAATGGGAAGGCCTACGAGCAGTACTTC. V gene TRBV3-1 (or the pseudogene TRBV3-2) combines with J gene TRBJ2-7; TRBD1 agrees at 12 bases. Germline V CDR1 and CDR2: LGHDT, YNNKEL (reference sequence). Trimming removed 0 bases from V and 2 bases from J; junction bases left unmatched: 17. CDR3 length: 21 amino acids.

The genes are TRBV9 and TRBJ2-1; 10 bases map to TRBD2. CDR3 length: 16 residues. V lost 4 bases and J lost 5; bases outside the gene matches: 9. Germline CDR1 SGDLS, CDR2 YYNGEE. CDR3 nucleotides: TGTGCCAGCAGCCTACCCCCTAGCGGGGGCAACAATGAGCAGTTCTTC. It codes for CASSLPPSGGNNEQFF.

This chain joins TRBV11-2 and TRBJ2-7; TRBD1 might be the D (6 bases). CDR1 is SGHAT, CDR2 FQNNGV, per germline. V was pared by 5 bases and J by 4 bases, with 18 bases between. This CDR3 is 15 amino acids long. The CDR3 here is CASSLGAQVLYEQYF. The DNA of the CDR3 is TGTGCCAGCAGCCTGGGGGCACAGGTCCTATACGAGCAGTACTTC.

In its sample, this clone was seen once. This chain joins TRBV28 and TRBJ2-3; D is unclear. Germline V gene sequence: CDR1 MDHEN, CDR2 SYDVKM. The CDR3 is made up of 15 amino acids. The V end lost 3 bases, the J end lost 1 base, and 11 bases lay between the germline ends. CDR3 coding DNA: TGTGCCAGCAGTTTTCCTCGGCAGGGCACAGATACGCAGTATTTT. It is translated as CASSFPRQGTDTQYF.

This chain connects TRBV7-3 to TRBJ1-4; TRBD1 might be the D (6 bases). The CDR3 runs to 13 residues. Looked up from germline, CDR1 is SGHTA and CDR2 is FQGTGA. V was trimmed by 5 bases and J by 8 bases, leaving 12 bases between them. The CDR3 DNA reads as TGTGCCAGCAGCGCCCACAGGGACGAAAAACTGTTTTTT. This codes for CASSAHRDEKLFF.

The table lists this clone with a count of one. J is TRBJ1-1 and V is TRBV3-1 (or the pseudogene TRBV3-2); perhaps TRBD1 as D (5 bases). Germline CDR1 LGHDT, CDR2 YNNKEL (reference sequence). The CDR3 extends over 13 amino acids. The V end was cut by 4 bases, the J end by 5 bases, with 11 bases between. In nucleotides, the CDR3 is TGTGCCAGCAGCCCCTCAGGGTTAACTGAAGCTTTCTTT. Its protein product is CASSPSGLTEAFF.

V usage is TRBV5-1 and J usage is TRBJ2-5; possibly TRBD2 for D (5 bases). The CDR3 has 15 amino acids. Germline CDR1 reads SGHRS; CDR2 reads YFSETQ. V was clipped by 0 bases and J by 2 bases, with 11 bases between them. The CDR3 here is CASSLAQDFQETQYF. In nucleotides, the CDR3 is TGCGCCAGCAGCTTGGCTCAGGACTTTCAAGAGACCCAGTACTTC.

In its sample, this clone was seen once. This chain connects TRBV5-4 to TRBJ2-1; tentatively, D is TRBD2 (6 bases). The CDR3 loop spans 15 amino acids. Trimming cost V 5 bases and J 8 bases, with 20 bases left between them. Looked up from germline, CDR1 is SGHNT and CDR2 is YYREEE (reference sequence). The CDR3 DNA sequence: TGTGCCAGCAGTGAACGGGACTCCTCCCCGGATGAGCAGTTCTTC. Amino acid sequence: CASSERDSSPDEQFF.

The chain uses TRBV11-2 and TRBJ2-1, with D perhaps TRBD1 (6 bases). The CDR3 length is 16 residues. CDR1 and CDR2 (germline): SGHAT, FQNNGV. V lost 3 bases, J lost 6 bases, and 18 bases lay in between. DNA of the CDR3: TGTGCCAGCAGCTTCCCCTCTGGGGGCGATCGCAATGAGCAGTTCTTC. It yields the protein CASSFPSGGDRNEQFF.

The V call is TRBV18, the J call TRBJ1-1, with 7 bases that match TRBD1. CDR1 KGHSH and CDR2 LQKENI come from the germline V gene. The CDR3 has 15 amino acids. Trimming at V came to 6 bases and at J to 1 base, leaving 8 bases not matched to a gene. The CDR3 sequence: CASSTGSVGNTEAFF. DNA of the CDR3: TGTGCCAGCTCGACAGGGAGTGTGGGGAACACTGAAGCTTTCTTT.

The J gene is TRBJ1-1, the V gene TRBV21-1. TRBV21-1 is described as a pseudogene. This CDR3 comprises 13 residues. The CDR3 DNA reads TGTGCCAGCAGCAAATCCGGGAGCACTGAAGCTTTCTTT. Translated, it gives CASSKSGSTEAFF.

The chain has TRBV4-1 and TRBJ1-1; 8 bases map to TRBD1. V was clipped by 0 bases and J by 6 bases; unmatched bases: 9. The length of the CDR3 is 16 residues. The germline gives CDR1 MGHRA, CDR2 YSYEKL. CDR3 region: CASSQEGWTGFPEAFF. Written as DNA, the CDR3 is TGCGCCAGCAGCCAAGAAGGATGGACAGGGTTTCCTGAAGCTTTCTTT.

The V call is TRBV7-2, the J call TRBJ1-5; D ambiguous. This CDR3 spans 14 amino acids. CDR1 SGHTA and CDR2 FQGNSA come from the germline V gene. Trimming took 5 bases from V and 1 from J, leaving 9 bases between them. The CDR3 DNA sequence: TGTGCCAGCAGCCCAACAGAAAGCAATCAGCCCCAGCATTTT. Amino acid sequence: CASSPTESNQPQHF.

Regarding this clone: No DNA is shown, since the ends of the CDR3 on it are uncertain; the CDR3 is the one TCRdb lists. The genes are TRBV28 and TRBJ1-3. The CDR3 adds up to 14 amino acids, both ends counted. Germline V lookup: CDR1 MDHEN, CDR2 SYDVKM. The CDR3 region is CASSSSGLGNTIYF.

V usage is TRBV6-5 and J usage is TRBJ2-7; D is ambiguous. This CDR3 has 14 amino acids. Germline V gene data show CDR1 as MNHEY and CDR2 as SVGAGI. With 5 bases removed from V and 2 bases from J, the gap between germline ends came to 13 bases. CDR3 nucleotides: TGTGCCAGCAGTACCCGCTTGAGAACCTACGAGCAGTACTTC. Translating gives CASSTRLRTYEQYF.

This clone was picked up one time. CDR3 in DNA: TGTGCCAGCAGCCCTGATCCGGGACTTATCAATGAGCAGTTCTTC. It codes for CASSPDPGLINEQFF. The genes are TRBV4-2 and TRBJ2-1; the D gene is possibly TRBD2 (6 bases). CDR1 LGHNA and CDR2 YNFKEQ come from the germline V gene. The CDR3 spans 15 residues. The V and J ends lost 4 bases and 6 bases respectively, with 16 bases between them.

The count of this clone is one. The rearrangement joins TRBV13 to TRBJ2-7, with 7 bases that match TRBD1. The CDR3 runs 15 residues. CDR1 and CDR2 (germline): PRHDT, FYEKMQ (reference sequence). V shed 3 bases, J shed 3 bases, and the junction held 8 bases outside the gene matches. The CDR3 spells CASSFRQGNVYEQYF. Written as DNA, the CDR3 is TGTGCCAGCAGCTTCCGACAGGGTAACGTCTACGAGCAGTACTTC.

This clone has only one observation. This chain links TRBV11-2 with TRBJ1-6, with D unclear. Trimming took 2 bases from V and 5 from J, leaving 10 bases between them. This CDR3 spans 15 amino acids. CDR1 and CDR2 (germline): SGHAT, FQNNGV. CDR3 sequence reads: CASSLLAGNNSPLHF. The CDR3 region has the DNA TGTGCCAGCAGCTTATTGGCGGGGAATAATTCACCCCTCCACTTT.

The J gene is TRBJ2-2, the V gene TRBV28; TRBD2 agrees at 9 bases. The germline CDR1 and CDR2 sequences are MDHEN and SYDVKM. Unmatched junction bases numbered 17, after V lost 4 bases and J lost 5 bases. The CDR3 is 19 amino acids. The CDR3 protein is CASSSQGREGQVGTGELFF. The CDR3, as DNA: TGTGCCAGCAGTTCCCAGGGGCGGGAGGGCCAAGTGGGAACCGGGGAGCTGTTTTTT.

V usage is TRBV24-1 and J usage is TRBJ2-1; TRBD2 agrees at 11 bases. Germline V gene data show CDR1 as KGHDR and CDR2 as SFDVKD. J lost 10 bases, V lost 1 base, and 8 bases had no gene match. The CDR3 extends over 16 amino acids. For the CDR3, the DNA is TGTGCCACCAGTGATTTAGGACTAGCGGGCCGACGGGAGCAGTTCTTC. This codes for CATSDLGLAGRREQFF.

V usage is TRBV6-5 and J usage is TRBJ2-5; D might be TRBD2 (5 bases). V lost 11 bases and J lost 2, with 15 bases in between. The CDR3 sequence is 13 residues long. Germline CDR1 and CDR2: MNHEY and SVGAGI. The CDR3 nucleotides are TGTGCCGCTGGGTGGGAGTTACAAGAGACCCAGTACTTC. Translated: CAAGWELQETQYF.

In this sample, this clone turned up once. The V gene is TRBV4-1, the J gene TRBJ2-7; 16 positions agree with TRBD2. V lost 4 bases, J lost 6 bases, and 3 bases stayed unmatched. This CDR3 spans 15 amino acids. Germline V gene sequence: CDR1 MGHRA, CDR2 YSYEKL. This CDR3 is CASSPGLAGGGEQYF. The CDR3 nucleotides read TGCGCCAGCAGCCCGGGACTAGCGGGAGGGGGCGAGCAGTACTTC.